This entry describes one T cell receptor (beta chain). A junction end diverges from the germline sequence, so it may reflect a read error. Germline assignment: CDR1 SQVTM and CDR2 ANQGSEA. CDR3 size: 16 residues. How the authors handled the data: Reference gene primer amplification gave estimated nucleated cell counts. Clones were read by immunoSEQ multiplex PCR, and TCRdb kept only the in-frame ones, dropping some. The V and J calls and clone size are taken from that table; D and trimming were inferred from the DNA. The sample has about 170,000 clones, approximately 91% seen once; the top ten hold 4.5% to 5%. This sample was taken from a study of blood T cell repertoires in COVID-19. The overall study: Specimens from acute and convalescent COVID-19 originated in the United States, Italy and Spain. Nucleic acid was either cDNA or gDNA, and it came from T cells, B-cell-depleted T cells, or PBMCs.

Seattle enrolled patients during active infection and tracked them longitudinally. This sequence originates from a man between 18 and 35 years old with COVID-19, enrolled during active disease. The sequencing input was peripheral blood. The chain joins TRBV29-1 to TRBJ1-4; TRBD1 might be the D (6 bases). The CDR3 DNA follows: TGCAGCGTTGAAGATCTGGGGGCGGGTCGAGATGAAAAACTGCTTTTT. Its protein product is CSVEDLGAGRDEKLLF.